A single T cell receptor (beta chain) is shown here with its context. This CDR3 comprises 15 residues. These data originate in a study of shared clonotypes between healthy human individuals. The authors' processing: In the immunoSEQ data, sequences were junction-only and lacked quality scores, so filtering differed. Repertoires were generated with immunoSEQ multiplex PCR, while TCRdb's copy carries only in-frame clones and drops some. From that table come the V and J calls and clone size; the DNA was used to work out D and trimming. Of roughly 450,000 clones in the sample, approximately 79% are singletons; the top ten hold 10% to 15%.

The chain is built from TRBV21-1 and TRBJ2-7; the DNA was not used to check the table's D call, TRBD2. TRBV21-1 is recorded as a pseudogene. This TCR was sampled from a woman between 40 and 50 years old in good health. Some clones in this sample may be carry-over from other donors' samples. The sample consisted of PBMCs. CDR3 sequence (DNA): TGTGCCAGCAGCAAGAGGACTAGCAGAACCTACGAGCAGTACTTC. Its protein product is CASSKRTSRTYEQYF.